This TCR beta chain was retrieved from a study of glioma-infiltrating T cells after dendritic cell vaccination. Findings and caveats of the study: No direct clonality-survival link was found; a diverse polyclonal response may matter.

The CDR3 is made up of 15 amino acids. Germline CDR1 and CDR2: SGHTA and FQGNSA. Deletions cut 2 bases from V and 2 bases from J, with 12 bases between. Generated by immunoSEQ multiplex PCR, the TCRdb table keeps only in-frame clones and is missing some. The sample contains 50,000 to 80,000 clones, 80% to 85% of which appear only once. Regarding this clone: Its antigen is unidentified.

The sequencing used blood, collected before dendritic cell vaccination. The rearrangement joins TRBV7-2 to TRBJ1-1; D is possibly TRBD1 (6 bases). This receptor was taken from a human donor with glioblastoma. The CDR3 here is CASSLSGADNTEAFF. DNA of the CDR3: TGTGCCAGCAGCTTATCAGGGGCCGACAACACTGAAGCTTTCTTT.